This TCR beta chain was sequenced during a study of identical twins. CDR1 SNHLY and CDR2 FYNNEI come from the germline V gene. Trimming removed 7 bases from V and 7 bases from J; junction bases left unmatched: 10. The CDR3 contains 15 residues. TCRdb called the 5' RACE reads again in MiXCR, with one record for every CDR3 protein. This sample has 750,000 to 950,000 distinct CDR3 sequences; approximately 13% occur once, and the top ten carry around 1.6%. This clonotype was seen a handful of times. In addition, the sample was reused for a study of yellow fever vaccine responses in identical twins.

The chain recombines TRBV2 with TRBJ2-1; 10 bases align to TRBD2. This sequence was found in a woman aged 18-35 years in good health. Specimen: PBMCs. For the CDR3, the DNA is TGTGCCAGCACCCCTTCTAGCGGGAGTCGGAATGAGCAGTTCTTC. It is translated as CASTPSSGSRNEQFF.